A single sample gave rise to the 15 T cell receptor beta chains below, sequenced in a study of blood T cell repertoires in COVID-19. Clones were sequenced by immunoSEQ multiplex PCR, and TCRdb holds only the in-frame ones, with some missing. Here the sample spans 200,000 to 250,000 clones, roughly 82% being singletons. Source material: peripheral blood. The receptors originated from a woman aged 80 or over with active or convalescent COVID-19.

The rearrangement joins TRBV2 to TRBJ2-1; 9 bases align to TRBD1. Trimming removed 5 bases from V and 14 bases from J; junction bases left unmatched: 10. The CDR3 contains 13 residues. Germline V gives CDR1 SNHLY, CDR2 FYNNEI. The CDR3 nucleotides read TGTGCCAGCAGTCAACTGGACAGGGGCCGGGAGTTCTTC. The encoded protein is CASSQLDRGREFF. Together with reference TRBV2 and TRBJ2-1, the CDR3 gives the full variable domain: EPEVTQTPSHQVTQMGQEVILRCVPISNHLYFYWYRQILGQKVEFLVSFYNNEISEKSEIFDDQFSVERPDGSNFTLKIRSTKLEDSAMYFCASSQLDRGREFFGPGTRLTVL.

This clone was seen more than once but under ten times. The rearrangement uses TRBV18 and TRBJ1-6; TRBD1 agrees at 11 bases. The CDR3 spans 15 residues. CDR1 and CDR2 from the germline V gene are KGHSH and LQKENI. V trimming: 5 bases; J trimming: 9 bases; junction bases outside the gene matches: 6. The CDR3, as DNA: TGTGCCAGCTCAGGACAGGGGGCCAATGGTTCACCCCTCCACTTT. This encodes CASSGQGANGSPLHF.

The rearrangement joins TRBV18 to TRBJ1-1; D is ambiguous. The CDR3 is 14 residues long. The V gene's germline CDR1 is KGHSH and CDR2 LQKENI. Trimming cost V 1 base and J 5 bases, with 11 bases left between them. The CDR3 bases are TGTGCCAGCTCACCACAGGGTTCGGGGACTGAAGCTTTCTTT. Protein product: CASSPQGSGTEAFF. Full variable domain (missing parts from reference TRBV18 and TRBJ1-1): NAGVMQNPRHLVRRRGQEARLRCSPMKGHSHVYWYRQLPEEGLKFMVYLQKENIIDESGMPKERFSAEFPKEGPSILRIQQVVRGDSAAYFCASSPQGSGTEAFFGQGTRLTVV.

The chain employs TRBV5-1 and TRBJ2-3; 10 nucleotides agree with TRBD2. V lost 3 bases and J lost 1; bases outside the gene matches: 5. The CDR3 is made up of 16 amino acids. Germline V CDR1 and CDR2: SGHRS, YFSETQ. Here the CDR3 DNA reads TGCGCCAGCAGCTCCGCCGGGACTAGCGGCACAGATACGCAGTATTTT. As protein: CASSSAGTSGTDTQYF.

The chain combines TRBV28 with TRBJ1-6, with 9 positions matching TRBD1. CDR1 and CDR2 from the germline V gene are MDHEN and SYDVKM. This CDR3 has 14 amino acids. V lost 4 bases, J lost 9 bases, and 4 bases stayed unmatched. DNA of the CDR3: TGTGCCAGCAGTTGGGGACAGGGACGTTCACCCCTCCACTTT. This encodes CASSWGQGRSPLHF.

CDR3 in amino acids: CASGPRDTLYNEQFF. CDR3 sequence (DNA): TGTGCTAGTGGCCCCCGGGACACTCTTTACAATGAGCAGTTCTTC. V and J are TRBV12-5 and TRBJ2-1; TRBD1 might be the D (6 bases). V was pared by 6 bases and J by 4 bases, with 16 bases between. Germline V gives CDR1 LGHNT, CDR2 FRNRAP. The CDR3 spans 15 residues.

The rearrangement links TRBV5-1 to TRBJ2-1; TRBD2 agrees at 8 bases. Germline CDR1 and CDR2: SGHRS and YFSETQ. V dropped 1 base and J dropped 0; count of bases not matched to a gene: 6. This CDR3 has 17 residues. CDR3 residues: CASSLSTGRDSYNEQFF. In DNA, the CDR3 is TGCGCCAGCAGCTTGTCCACCGGGAGGGACTCCTACAATGAGCAGTTCTTC.

This clone has just one count. The chain has TRBV14 and TRBJ1-2; no definite D call. Germline V gene lookup returns CDR1 SGHDN and CDR2 FVKESK. The V gene lost 4 bases and the J gene lost 5 bases, with 14 bases spanning the gap. The CDR3 length is 14 residues. The CDR3 region is CASSPVGRHYGYTF. CDR3 nucleotides: TGTGCCAGCAGCCCCGTTGGGAGGCATTATGGCTACACCTTC.

V is TRBV28 and J is TRBJ2-3, with D perhaps TRBD1 (5 bases). This CDR3 has 13 amino acids. Trimming removed 5 bases at V and 10 bases at J, with 16 bases between. Germline V gene lookup returns CDR1 MDHEN and CDR2 SYDVKM. Written as DNA, the CDR3 is TGTGCCAGCAGTGTGGGCCTAGAAGGGGCGCAGTATTTT. Translating gives CASSVGLEGAQYF.

This sequence joins TRBV30 and TRBJ2-1; no firm D call. Trimming stripped 1 base from V and 4 bases from J, with 8 bases between. The CDR3 covers 13 residues. Germline assignment: CDR1 GTSNPN and CDR2 SVGIG (reference sequence). CDR3: CAWSALLYNEQFF. The DNA of the CDR3 is TGTGCCTGGAGTGCCCTCCTATACAATGAGCAGTTCTTC.

This rearrangement joins TRBV28 to TRBJ2-5; 11 nucleotides align to TRBD1. Germline CDR1 reads MDHEN; CDR2 reads SYDVKM. The CDR3 runs to 15 residues. The J segment lost 7 bases and the V segment lost 5 bases, leaving 9 bases of the junction unmatched. The CDR3 DNA sequence: TGTGCCAGCAGTGCGCCGGGACAGGGGGTCGTGACCCAGTACTTC. The encoded protein is CASSAPGQGVVTQYF.

This chain links TRBV6-5 with TRBJ2-5; D is possibly TRBD2 (7 bases). With 6 bases removed from V and 1 base from J, the gap between germline ends came to 12 bases. This CDR3 has 14 residues. Germline CDR1 reads MNHEY; CDR2 reads SVGAGI. CDR3 region: CASRRRGPQETQYF. In nucleotides, the CDR3 is TGTGCCAGCAGGAGGCGGGGGCCCCAAGAGACCCAGTACTTC.

This chain links TRBV12-5 with TRBJ2-1, with TRBD2 identical over 9 bases. This CDR3 is 16 amino acids long. Unmatched junction bases numbered 8, after V lost 6 bases and J lost 2 bases. CDR1 and CDR2 (germline): LGHNT, FRNRAP. The CDR3 region has the DNA TGTGCTAGTGGCCCACGTAGCGGGAGTACCTACAATGAGCAGTTCTTC. Translating it yields CASGPRSGSTYNEQFF.

The sample holds a few counts of this clone. The chain recombines TRBV19 with TRBJ1-6; maybe TRBD1 (6 bases). Germline CDR1 and CDR2: LNHDA and SQIVND (reference sequence). Trimming took 5 bases from V and 6 from J, leaving 26 bases between them. The CDR3 contains 19 residues. The CDR3 loop reads CASSGQQGRVSAINSPLHF. The CDR3 DNA is TGTGCCAGTAGTGGCCAACAGGGAAGAGTCTCGGCTATTAATTCACCCCTCCACTTT.

The V and J genes are TRBV3-1 (or the pseudogene TRBV3-2) and TRBJ2-2; 11 bases are a match to TRBD2. The V and J ends lost 1 base and 7 bases, in that order; junction bases with no gene match: 5. The CDR3 consists of 16 residues. CDR1 and CDR2 (germline): LGHDT, YNNKEL (reference sequence). CDR3 DNA: TGTGCCAGCAGCCAAGTAGCGGGAGGGCCAGTCGGGGAGCTGTTTTTT. Amino acid sequence: CASSQVAGGPVGELFF.